The T cell receptor (beta chain) under discussion was sequenced for a study of blood T cell repertoires in COVID-19. Across the whole study: The United States, Italy and Spain supplied acute and convalescent COVID-19 samples. PBMCs, B-cell-depleted T cells, or T cells provided the cDNA or gDNA that made up the material.

This CDR3 is 16 amino acids long. V shed 2 bases, J shed 2 bases, and the junction held 9 bases outside the gene matches. Looked up from germline, CDR1 is SGHNT and CDR2 is YYREEE (reference sequence). Per the authors' pipeline: Estimated nucleated cell counts came from reference gene primer amplification. Data came from immunoSEQ multiplex PCR; TCRdb stores just in-frame clones and leaves some out. Clone size and the V and J calls come from that table; the DNA yielded D and trimming. The sample contains around 95,000 clones, more than 75% of which appear only once. The sequenced sample consisted of peripheral blood. The source is a human donor in a cohort sampled during active COVID-19. The rearrangement joins TRBV5-4 to TRBJ2-5; 7 nucleotides agree with TRBD2. Here the CDR3 reads CASSFGLGLSQETQYF. DNA of the CDR3: TGTGCCAGCAGCTTCGGACTAGGACTAAGTCAAGAGACCCAGTACTTC.